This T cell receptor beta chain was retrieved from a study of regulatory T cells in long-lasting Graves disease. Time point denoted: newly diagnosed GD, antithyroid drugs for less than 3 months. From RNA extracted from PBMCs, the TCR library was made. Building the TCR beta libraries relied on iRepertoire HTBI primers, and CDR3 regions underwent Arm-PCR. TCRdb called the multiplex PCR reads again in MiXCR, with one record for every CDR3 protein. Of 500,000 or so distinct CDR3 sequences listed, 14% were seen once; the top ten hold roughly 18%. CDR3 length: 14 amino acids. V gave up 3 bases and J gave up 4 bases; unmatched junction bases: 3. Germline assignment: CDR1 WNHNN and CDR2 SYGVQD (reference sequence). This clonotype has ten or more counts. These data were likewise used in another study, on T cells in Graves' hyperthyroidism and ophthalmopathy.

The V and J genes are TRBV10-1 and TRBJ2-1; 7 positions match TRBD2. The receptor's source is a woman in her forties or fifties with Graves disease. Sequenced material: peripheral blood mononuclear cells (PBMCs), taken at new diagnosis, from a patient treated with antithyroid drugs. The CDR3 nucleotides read TGCGCCAGCAGTGAATCTAGCGGATACAATGAGCAGTTCTTC. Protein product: CASSESSGYNEQFF.